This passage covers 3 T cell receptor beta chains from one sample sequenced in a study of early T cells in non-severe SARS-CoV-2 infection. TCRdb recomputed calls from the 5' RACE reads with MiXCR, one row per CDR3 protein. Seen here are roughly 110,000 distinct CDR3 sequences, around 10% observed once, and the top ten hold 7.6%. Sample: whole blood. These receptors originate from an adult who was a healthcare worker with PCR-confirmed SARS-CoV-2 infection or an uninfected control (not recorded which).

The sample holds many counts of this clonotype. The CDR3 region has the DNA TGTGCCAGCAGCCCGGGACTAGGGCAGTTCTTC. Translating gives CASSPGLGQFF. The J gene is TRBJ2-1, the V gene TRBV7-8; 8 bases map to TRBD2. Germline lookup yields CDR1 SGHVS and CDR2 FQNEAQ. Germline trimming cut 5 bases from V and 12 bases from J; bases unmatched to any gene: 3. CDR3 length equals 11 residues.

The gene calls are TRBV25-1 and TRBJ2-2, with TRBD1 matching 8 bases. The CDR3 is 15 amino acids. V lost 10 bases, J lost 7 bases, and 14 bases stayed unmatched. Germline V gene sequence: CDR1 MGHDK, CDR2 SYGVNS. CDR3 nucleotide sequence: TGTGCCACTACATTAAGCGGACAGGGTATCGGGGAGCTGTTTTTT. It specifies CATTLSGQGIGELFF.

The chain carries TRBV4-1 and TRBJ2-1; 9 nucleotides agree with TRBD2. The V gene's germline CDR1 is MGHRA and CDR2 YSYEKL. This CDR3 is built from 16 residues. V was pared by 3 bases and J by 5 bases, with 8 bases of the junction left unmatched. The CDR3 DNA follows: TGCGCCAGCAGCCACAGGCCCCTAGCGGGAAACAATGAGCAGTTCTTC. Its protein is CASSHRPLAGNNEQFF.